These 28 T cell receptor beta chains were all obtained from the same sample, sequenced in a study of T-cell reconstitution after alpha-beta-depleted transplantation in children. Unique molecular identifiers featured in how the TCRbeta library was prepared. TCRdb re-called the PCR reads with MiXCR, one entry per CDR3 protein. The table records approximately 6,500 distinct CDR3 sequences, approximately 11% of them present only once. The sequences come from PBMCs, mostly from graft donor cells, collected 180 days after TCRalphabeta/CD19-depleted stem cell transplant. These receptors came from a child in the first two years of life who had a stem cell transplant for acute myeloid leukemia, so the T cells may come from the graft donor.

There are many counts of this clonotype. The rearrangement uses TRBV13 and TRBJ2-1; tentatively, D is TRBD2 (6 bases). Trimming took 5 bases from V and 1 from J, leaving 24 bases between them. The V gene's germline CDR1 is PRHDT and CDR2 FYEKMQ (reference sequence). The CDR3 is made up of 19 amino acids. The CDR3 DNA sequence: TGTGCCAGCAGCCCCCGTAGTCGCGGGGAGCGAACTTCCTACAATGAGCAGTTCTTC. This gives the protein CASSPRSRGERTSYNEQFF.

This clonotype came up many times. The CDR3 loop is CASSLRTSGSRYEQYF. CDR3 nucleotide sequence: TGTGCCAGCAGCTTGCGGACTAGCGGGAGTAGGTACGAGCAGTACTTC. The genes are TRBV7-8 and TRBJ2-7; 13 bases fit TRBD2. Germline V gene sequence: CDR1 SGHVS, CDR2 FQNEAQ. The CDR3 sequence is 16 residues long. The ends lost 3 bases at V and 4 bases at J; junction bases unmatched: 6.

This clonotype was counted at least ten times. The rearrangement joins TRBV6-1 to TRBJ1-1; 9 bases match TRBD1. Looked up from germline, CDR1 is MNHNS and CDR2 is SASEGT. The CDR3 runs to 16 residues. The J segment lost 2 bases and the V segment lost 5 bases, leaving 9 bases of the junction unmatched. The CDR3, as DNA: TGTGCCAGCAGTCCACGGGGGGACAGGGCAAACACTGAAGCTTTCTTT. This gives the protein CASSPRGDRANTEAFF.

J is TRBJ2-7 and V is TRBV24-1; TRBD1 matches at 7 bases. CDR1 KGHDR and CDR2 SFDVKD come from the germline V gene. The V segment lost 0 bases and the J segment 2 bases; nucleotides outside the gene matches: 6. The CDR3 length is 16 residues. The CDR3 nucleotides are TGTGCCACCAGTGATTTGAGGTCAGGGGGTACCTACGAGCAGTACTTC. Translated, it gives CATSDLRSGGTYEQYF.

In its sample, this clonotype was seen many times. The J gene is TRBJ1-4, the V gene TRBV6-1, with D possibly matching TRBD1 (6 bases). The CDR3 is made up of 14 amino acids. Trimming shortened V by 5 bases and J by 7 bases, and 14 bases separated the two germline ends. The germline CDR1 and CDR2 sequences are MNHNS and SASEGT. CDR3 protein: CASSPGTSVEKLFF. As DNA, the CDR3 is TGTGCCAGCAGTCCCGGGACAAGCGTTGAAAAACTGTTTTTT.

This clonotype is medium-sized in the sample. This sequence joins TRBV24-1 and TRBJ2-7, with D possibly matching TRBD2 (5 bases). Trimming shortened V by 8 bases and J by 0 bases, and 10 bases separated the two germline ends. CDR1 is KGHDR, CDR2 SFDVKD, per germline. The CDR3 is 13 residues long. CDR3 nucleotides: TGTGCCACCATGATGAGCGGCTCCTACGAGCAGTACTTC. Translation: CATMMSGSYEQYF.

This clonotype was seen at least ten times. The rearrangement links TRBV7-2 to TRBJ2-1; TRBD2 matches at 12 bases. The CDR3 runs to 14 residues. The J segment lost 10 bases and the V segment lost 5 bases, leaving 6 bases of the junction unmatched. CDR1 is SGHTA, CDR2 FQGNSA, per germline. The DNA of the CDR3 is TGTGCCAGCAGCGCCACTAGCGGGAGGCTCGAGCAGTTCTTC. Amino acid sequence: CASSATSGRLEQFF.

In this sample, this clonotype turned up many times. The chain links TRBV4-1 to TRBJ1-2, with 8 bases aligning to TRBD1. Looked up from germline, CDR1 is MGHRA and CDR2 is YSYEKL. Trimming at V came to 0 bases and at J to 4 bases, leaving 1 base not matched to a gene. The CDR3 sequence is 14 residues long. For the CDR3, the DNA is TGCGCCAGCAGCCAAGACGACAGGGGCTATGGCTACACCTTC. Its translation is CASSQDDRGYGYTF.

This clonotype came up many times. The chain employs TRBV4-3 and TRBJ2-2, with 10 positions matching TRBD2. Trimming removed 4 bases from V and 3 bases from J; junction bases left unmatched: 5. Germline V gene sequence: CDR1 LGHNA, CDR2 YSLEER. This CDR3 has 16 residues. DNA of the CDR3: TGCGCCAGCAGCCCCGGACTAGCGGAGGACACCGGGGAGCTGTTTTTT. This codes for CASSPGLAEDTGELFF.

This clonotype was observed many times. The rearrangement uses TRBV18 and TRBJ2-1; the D is unclear. V was trimmed by 0 bases and J by 5 bases, leaving 11 bases between them. This CDR3 spans 15 amino acids. Per germline, CDR1 KGHSH and CDR2 LQKENI. In DNA form, the CDR3 reads TGTGCCAGCTCACCACCGCGAGGAATCAACAATGAGCAGTTCTTC. It translates to CASSPPRGINNEQFF. The whole variable domain, remainder taken from reference TRBV18 and TRBJ2-1, is NAGVMQNPRHLVRRRGQEARLRCSPMKGHSHVYWYRQLPEEGLKFMVYLQKENIIDESGMPKERFSAEFPKEGPSILRIQQVVRGDSAAYFCASSPPRGINNEQFFGPGTRLTVL.

This clonotype was counted many times. The chain couples TRBV19 to TRBJ2-2; D is possibly TRBD1 or TRBD2 (6 bases each). The CDR3 extends over 16 amino acids. Germline assignment: CDR1 LNHDA and CDR2 SQIVND (reference sequence). Trimming stripped 6 bases from V and 6 bases from J, with 20 bases between. The CDR3 region is CASRLGGGRVAGELFF. CDR3 DNA: TGTGCCAGTAGGCTAGGAGGGGGTAGAGTCGCCGGGGAGCTGTTTTTT.

This clonotype is classed as medium-sized. The V gene is TRBV28, the J gene TRBJ2-6; D remains ambiguous. Germline-derived CDR1 and CDR2 are MDHEN and SYDVKM. CDR3 size: 20 residues. V gave up 5 bases and J gave up 1 base, with 24 bases separating them. CDR3 in amino acids: CASSPFLGRQDGSGANVLTF. The CDR3 nucleotides are TGTGCCAGCAGTCCGTTTCTGGGCAGGCAGGATGGGTCTGGGGCCAACGTCCTGACTTTC.

In this sample, this clonotype turned up a few times. The chain employs TRBV30 and TRBJ1-5; a weak D match, TRBD1 (5 bases). V gave up 3 bases and J gave up 3 bases, with 12 bases separating them. This CDR3 has 14 amino acids. Germline CDR1 is GTSNPN and CDR2 is SVGIG (reference sequence). The CDR3 loop is CAWRGDSVNQPQHF. The CDR3, as DNA: TGTGCCTGGAGGGGCGACAGTGTCAATCAGCCCCAGCATTTT.

A note on this clonotype: At one of its ends the junction is not consistent with the germline gene, which may arise from a read error. The CDR3 loop is CANSLADATQETQYF. CDR3 DNA sequence: TGTGCCAACAGCCTAGCGGATGCCACACAAGAGACCCAGTACTTC. The chain couples TRBV11-1 to TRBJ2-5; 7 bases align to TRBD2. This CDR3 has 15 residues. Germline V CDR1 and CDR2: SGHAT, FQDESV (reference sequence). Using reference TRBV11-1 and TRBJ2-5 for the parts outside the CDR3, the full variable domain is EAEVAQSPRYKITEKSQAVAFWCDPISGHATLYWYRQILGQGPELLVQFQDESVVDDSQLPKDRFSAERLKGVDSTLKIQPAELGDSAMYLCANSLADATQETQYFGPGTRLLVL.

By share of the sample, this clonotype is medium-sized. The CDR3 nucleotides read TGTGCCAGTGGGGAGTCGGAGGGCTCCTACGAGCAGTACTTC. Residues: CASGESEGSYEQYF. The chain is built from TRBV19 and TRBJ2-7; possible D gene TRBD2, 6 bases. V dropped 8 bases and J dropped 0 bases, with 14 bases sitting between them. The CDR3 sequence is 14 residues long. Germline V lookup: CDR1 LNHDA, CDR2 SQIVND (reference sequence).

This clonotype is deemed medium-sized. The chain combines TRBV28 with TRBJ2-4; 10 positions match TRBD2. The germline gives CDR1 MDHEN, CDR2 SYDVKM. Trimming cost V 6 bases and J 0 bases; bases outside gene matches: 8. CDR3 length: 17 amino acids. The CDR3 sequence: CASRRDTSGVAKNIQYF. CDR3 bases: TGTGCCAGCAGACGAGATACTAGCGGGGTAGCCAAAAACATTCAGTACTTC.

This clonotype occurred many times. This rearrangement joins TRBV21-1 to TRBJ2-1. TRBV21-1 has pseudogene status. The CDR3 covers 11 residues. The CDR3 region has the DNA TGTGCCAGCAGGCAGTACAATGAGCAGTTCTTC. Amino acids: CASRQYNEQFF.

In this sample, this clonotype turned up a few times. The rearrangement links TRBV19 to TRBJ2-2, with 9 bases identical to TRBD2. The trim removed 3 bases at V and 6 bases at J, leaving 14 bases unmatched. CDR3 length equals 18 residues. Germline CDR1 LNHDA, CDR2 SQIVND (reference sequence). DNA of the CDR3: TGTGCCAGTAGTATTCGAGGCCTAGCGGGAACGGGACCCGGGGAGCTGTTTTTT. Translated: CASSIRGLAGTGPGELFF.

This clonotype has ten or more counts. V is TRBV12-5 and J is TRBJ2-1; 13 bases fit TRBD2. V trimming: 4 bases; J trimming: 6 bases; junction bases outside the gene matches: 9. Looked up from germline, CDR1 is LGHNT and CDR2 is FRNRAP. The CDR3 totals 17 residues. CDR3 coding DNA: TGTGCTAGTGGTTCAAGACTAGCGGGAGGAGTCGGCAATGAGCAGTTCTTC. Translating gives CASGSRLAGGVGNEQFF.

At least ten counts were recorded for this clonotype. This rearrangement joins TRBV2 to TRBJ1-1; D perhaps matches TRBD1 (6 bases). Germline CDR1 reads SNHLY; CDR2 reads FYNNEI. The CDR3 has 13 residues. Trimming took 6 bases from V and 1 from J, leaving 9 bases between them. CDR3 DNA: TGTGCCAGCAGGACAGGAGAGAACACTGAAGCTTTCTTT. The encoded protein is CASRTGENTEAFF.

In this sample, this clonotype turned up many times. J is TRBJ2-5 and V is TRBV7-2; D is unresolved. CDR1 is SGHTA and CDR2 is FQGNSA in the germline V gene. CDR3 length: 11 residues. V was cut by 3 bases and J by 1 base, with 0 bases left in between. This CDR3 reads CASSFQETQYF. CDR3 DNA: TGTGCCAGCAGCTTCCAAGAGACCCAGTACTTC. The entire variable domain, with the rest obtained from reference TRBV7-2 and TRBJ2-5, is as follows: GAGVSQSPSNKVTEKGKDVELRCDPISGHTALYWYRQSLGQGLEFLIYFQGNSAPDKSGLPSDRFSAERTGGSVSTLTIQRTQQEDSAVYLCASSFQETQYFGPGTRLLVL.

This clonotype was seen many times. This sequence joins TRBV5-4 and TRBJ2-5; 11 bases align to TRBD2. The CDR3 totals 19 residues. Germline V CDR1 and CDR2: SGHNT, YYREEE (reference sequence). J was trimmed by 3 bases and V by 3 bases; bases with no gene match: 16. The CDR3 DNA follows: TGTGCCAGCAGCTCCCGGACTAGCGGGCTTAACCTGGGGGAAGAGACCCAGTACTTC. Translating gives CASSSRTSGLNLGEETQYF.

This clonotype came up many times. The chain combines TRBV7-9 with TRBJ1-5; D is perhaps TRBD1 (5 bases). Germline V gives CDR1 SEHNR, CDR2 FQNEAQ (reference sequence). Trimming shortened V by 1 base and J by 7 bases, and 8 bases separated the two germline ends. The CDR3 length is 13 residues. In DNA, the CDR3 is TGTGCCAGCAGCTTAGGCAGGGACCAGCCCCAGCATTTT. It codes for CASSLGRDQPQHF.

In its sample, this clonotype was seen many times. V gene TRBV10-3 combines with J gene TRBJ2-7, with no clear D. Trimming shortened V by 7 bases and J by 4 bases, and 14 bases separated the two germline ends. Germline V gene lookup returns CDR1 ENHRY and CDR2 SYGVKD. The CDR3 loop spans 13 amino acids. The CDR3 coding sequence is TGTGCCATCACCAACCGGGCAGGTTACGAGCAGTACTTC. This encodes CAITNRAGYEQYF.

This clonotype was observed at least ten times. The V call is TRBV5-1, the J call TRBJ2-1; TRBD1 aligns across 8 bases. CDR1 and CDR2 (germline): SGHRS, YFSETQ. The CDR3 loop spans 15 amino acids. J lost 2 bases, V lost 4 bases, and 5 bases had no gene match. Here the CDR3 reads CASSIGQGPYNEQFF. CDR3 DNA: TGCGCCAGCAGCATAGGACAGGGCCCCTACAATGAGCAGTTCTTC. The full variable domain, its missing parts supplied by reference TRBV5-1 and TRBJ2-1, is KAGVTQTPRYLIKTRGQQVTLSCSPISGHRSVSWYQQTPGQGLQFLFEYFSETQRNKGNFPGRFSGRQFSNSRSEMNVSTLELGDSALYLCASSIGQGPYNEQFFGPGTRLTVL.

The table lists this clonotype with many counts. The chain carries TRBV5-1 and TRBJ2-3, with 7 bases identical to TRBD1. This CDR3 comprises 16 residues. The germline V gene has CDR1 SGHRS and CDR2 YFSETQ. V trimming: 2 bases; J trimming: 0 bases; junction bases outside the gene matches: 6. The CDR3 sequence is CASSLAPTGSTDTQYF. The CDR3 DNA is TGCGCCAGCAGCTTAGCCCCGACAGGGAGCACAGATACGCAGTATTTT.

This clonotype was detected ten times or more. CDR3 nucleotides: TGTGCCAGCAGTTTCGGGGGGGCAGCTGAAAAACTGTTTTTT. This gives the protein CASSFGGAAEKLFF. J is TRBJ1-4 and V is TRBV12-3 or TRBV12-4, with TRBD1 as a possible D gene (6 bases). Trimming stripped 3 bases from V and 7 bases from J, with 12 bases between. This CDR3 contains 14 residues.

In its sample, this clonotype was seen many times. The J gene is TRBJ2-7, the V gene TRBV6-5; 8 positions agree with TRBD1. The CDR3 has 14 residues. J lost 2 bases, V lost 6 bases, and 6 bases had no gene match. CDR1 is MNHEY and CDR2 is SVGAGI in the germline V gene. CDR3 bases: TGTGCCAGCAGGCACCAGGGGGCGACCTACGAGCAGTACTTC. This gives the protein CASRHQGATYEQYF.